Below are 5 T cell receptor beta chains sequenced from a single sample in a study of T-cell reconstitution after alpha-beta-depleted transplantation in children. Preparing the TCRbeta library involved the use of unique molecular identifiers. Each CDR3 protein gets one entry after TCRdb re-called the PCR reads with MiXCR. This repertoire shows tens of thousands of distinct CDR3 sequences, approximately 4.4% found once; its top ten account for around 18%. This specimen was PBMCs, mostly from graft donor cells, taken 180 days after TCRalphabeta/CD19-depleted stem cell transplant. The receptors shown here come from a boy under two years old who had a stem cell transplant for acute myeloid leukemia, so the T cells may come from the graft donor.

This clonotype was detected many times. The gene calls are TRBV5-1 and TRBJ1-1; D uncertain. The germline V gene has CDR1 SGHRS and CDR2 YFSETQ. The ends were cut back, 4 bases at V and 1 base at J, with 14 bases in the middle. The CDR3 covers 15 residues. DNA for the CDR3: TGCGCCAGCAGCGCTCAGCCCGCGGCGAACACTGAAGCTTTCTTT. Its translation is CASSAQPAANTEAFF.

Ten or more counts support this clonotype. The rearrangement joins TRBV6-2 or TRBV6-3 to TRBJ2-7, with D hard to call. The CDR3 runs to 12 residues. V was cut by 2 bases and J by 5 bases, with 7 bases left in between. Germline values: CDR1 MNHEY, CDR2 SVGEGT. The CDR3 here is CASSYDRHEQYF. DNA for the CDR3: TGTGCCAGCAGTTACGATCGACACGAGCAGTACTTC.

This clonotype was counted at least ten times. The chain uses TRBV28 and TRBJ2-6; D uncertain. This CDR3 region has 15 residues. Germline V lookup: CDR1 MDHEN, CDR2 SYDVKM. V lost 4 bases and J 0 bases, leaving 7 bases between the germline ends. The chain's CDR3 is CASSSRFSGANVLTF. In DNA form, the CDR3 reads TGTGCCAGCAGTTCTCGGTTCTCTGGGGCCAACGTCCTGACTTTC. Full variable domain (rest looked up from reference TRBV28 and TRBJ2-6): DVKVTQSSRYLVKRTGEKVFLECVQDMDHENMFWYRQDPGLGLRLIYFSYDVKMKEKGDIPEGYSVSREKKERFSLILESASTNQTSMYLCASSSRFSGANVLTFGAGSRLTVL.

There are many counts of this clonotype. This chain links TRBV10-2 with TRBJ1-2, with 7 positions matching TRBD1. J was trimmed by 8 bases and V by 2 bases; bases with no gene match: 8. Germline CDR1 reads WSHSY; CDR2 reads SAAADI. The CDR3 totals 14 residues. CDR3 in amino acids: CASSETGVVLGYTF. For the CDR3, the DNA is TGCGCCAGCAGTGAGACAGGGGTTGTCCTAGGCTACACCTTC.

This clonotype was seen many times. This rearrangement joins TRBV7-9 to TRBJ2-5; 9 bases are shared with TRBD2. V lost 0 bases, J lost 5 bases, and 4 bases stayed unmatched. Germline V lookup: CDR1 SEHNR, CDR2 FQNEAQ (reference sequence). The CDR3 is 15 residues long. The CDR3 here is CASSLASGGFETQYF. DNA of the CDR3: TGTGCCAGCAGCTTAGCGAGCGGGGGGTTTGAGACCCAGTACTTC. Combining the CDR3 with reference TRBV7-9 and TRBJ2-5 gives the whole variable domain DTGVSQNPRHKITKRGQNVTFRCDPISEHNRLYWYRQTLGQGPEFLTYFQNEAQLEKSRLLSDRFSAERPKGSFSTLEIQRTEQGDSAMYLCASSLASGGFETQYFGPGTRLLVL.